One TCR beta chain is described in this entry. The specificity of this receptor is unknown. It has no much larger one-base neighbor in the sample; base qualities were not kept. Trimming at the junction amounts to 0 bases on V and 10 bases on J, and the germline ends lie 20 bases apart. The CDR3 holds 16 amino acids from the cysteine to the phenylalanine. Just the 48-base CDR3 DNA is kept, in frame starting at base 1. According to the germline V gene, CDR1 reads LGHNA and CDR2 reads YSLEER. The sample is drawn from a study of blood T cell repertoires in COVID-19 (dated by TCRdb to about 2020). At the level of the whole study: Samples from collaborators originated in the United States, Italy and Spain and spanned both the acute and convalescent phases of COVID-19. The material from the prospective study consisted of cDNA or gDNA derived from T cells, B-cell-depleted T cells, or PBMCs. Deeply sampled blood TCRbeta repertoires from subjects exposed to, actively infected with, or recovered from COVID-19 were included in the dataset. A freely available public database, intended as a resource for researchers studying the immune response to SARS-CoV-2, is where the repertoires were released. The samples were drawn from two sources: the first 160 participants of the ongoing ImmuneRACE study, and 950 to 1,500 subjects contributed by 6 global collaborators. Sample metadata almost always included a de-identified subject ID, COVID-19 status, age in years and sex. Where available, HLA class I and class II types were taken from metadata supplied by the sample provider and were not determined by assay-based typing. The study at large found these results: The amount of clinical and demographic metadata varied by source and participant and was provided uncurated.

Collaborating institutions collected whole blood in K2EDTA tubes following their own protocols. For TCRbeta analysis, collaborators shipped samples in one of three forms: frozen whole blood, isolated PBMCs, or DNA extracted from either of those sample types. TCRbeta CDR3 regions were amplified from genomic DNA using the immunoSEQ Assay, a bias-controlled multiplex PCR. The source study handled its data this way. Nucleated cell counts per sample were estimated from amplification of reference gene primers within the assay. To quantify the absolute abundance of each unique TCRbeta CDR3 rearrangement, sequence reads were collapsed and filtered. For each sample, productive Simpson clonality was calculated by taking the square root of Simpson's diversity index across productive rearrangements. TCRdb took over this immuneACCESS table, retaining in-frame rearrangements with V and J assigned. Such tables are incomplete; in checked studies, under half of the missing clones stem from an unresolved V gene, and the remainder is unexplained. V and J calls and clone size are given by that table; D and trimming were obtained from the DNA. The sample profile shows more than 200,000 clones; 88% of them were found once. Approximately 0.7% of the sample is taken by the ten largest.

Recombination joined TRBV4-3 with TRBJ2-3, and TRBD1 may be the D gene, going by 5 matching bases. The receptor was isolated from a human donor in a cohort sampled during active COVID-19. The sample was peripheral blood. The nucleotide sequence is given as TGCGCCAGCAGCCAAGACGGCCTAGATAGGGTCAGGGCGCAGTATTTT. It specifies CASSQDGLDRVRAQYF.